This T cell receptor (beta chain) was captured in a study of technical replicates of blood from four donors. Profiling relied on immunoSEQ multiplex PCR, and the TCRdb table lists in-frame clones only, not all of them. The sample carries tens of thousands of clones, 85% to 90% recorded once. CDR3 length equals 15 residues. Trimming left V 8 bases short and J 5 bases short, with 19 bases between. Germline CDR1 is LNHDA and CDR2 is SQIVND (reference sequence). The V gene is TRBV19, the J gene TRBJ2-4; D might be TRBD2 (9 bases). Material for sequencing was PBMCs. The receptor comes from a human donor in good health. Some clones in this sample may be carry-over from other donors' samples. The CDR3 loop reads CASQGAAGGENIQYF. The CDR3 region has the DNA TGTGCCAGTCAGGGGGCCGCGGGGGGGGAAAACATTCAGTACTTC. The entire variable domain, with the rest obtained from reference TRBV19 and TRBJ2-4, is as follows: DGGITQSPKYLFRKEGQNVTLSCEQNLNHDAMYWYRQDPGQGLRLIYYSQIVNDFQKGDIAEGYSVSREKKESFPLTVTSAQKNPTAFYLCASQGAAGGENIQYFGAGTRLSVL.